These 20 T cell receptor beta chains came from one sample sequenced in a study of blood T cell repertoires in COVID-19. Here immunoSEQ multiplex PCR was the method, and the copy in TCRdb shows in-frame clones only, minus some. The sample includes around 100,000 clones, over 70% of them seen just once. What was sequenced was peripheral blood. These receptors were taken from a woman in her sixties or seventies with acute or convalescent COVID-19.

The table lists this clone with a few counts. The CDR3 DNA reads TGTGCCAGCAGTTTAGAAACAGTTGGCTACACCTTC. It translates to CASSLETVGYTF. The chain employs TRBV12-3 or TRBV12-4 and TRBJ1-2; no firm D call. V was shortened by 1 base and J by 7 bases, with 7 bases between the two germline ends. This CDR3 comprises 12 residues.

The chain links TRBV5-6 to TRBJ1-1; perhaps TRBD1 as D (6 bases). Trimming took off 4 bases at V and 0 bases at J, with 13 bases between the two ends. The CDR3 loop spans 15 amino acids. Per germline, CDR1 SGHDT and CDR2 YYEEEE. This CDR3 is CASSPAGGLNTEAFF. The CDR3 DNA sequence: TGTGCCAGCAGCCCGGCGGGGGGGCTGAACACTGAAGCTTTCTTT.

V and J are TRBV5-3 and TRBJ2-5, with TRBD1 identical over 8 bases. TRBV5-3 carries the ORF label, with uncertain function. The CDR3 consists of 13 residues. The trim removed 5 bases at V and 5 bases at J, leaving 5 bases unmatched. This CDR3 is CARRTGAGETQYF. The CDR3 DNA reads TGTGCCAGAAGGACAGGGGCGGGTGAGACCCAGTACTTC.

V usage is TRBV6-5 and J usage is TRBJ2-2; TRBD2 might be the D (5 bases). The CDR3 has 16 residues. Between the trimmed V and J ends, which lost 6 bases and 0 bases, there was a span of 14 bases. Germline CDR1 MNHEY, CDR2 SVGAGI. CDR3 loop: CASRYTRGPNTGELFF. The CDR3 DNA sequence: TGTGCCAGCAGATACACTCGGGGTCCGAACACCGGGGAGCTGTTTTTT.

The chain couples TRBV28 to TRBJ1-5, with TRBD1 identical over 12 bases. V lost 4 bases, J lost 0 bases, and 13 bases stayed unmatched. CDR3 length: 20 amino acids. Germline CDR1 MDHEN, CDR2 SYDVKM. CDR3 loop: CASSSILRDRGPRSNQPQHF. DNA of the CDR3: TGTGCCAGCAGTTCCATTTTGCGGGACAGGGGGCCCCGTAGCAATCAGCCCCAGCATTTT.

The chain employs TRBV5-1 and TRBJ2-1, with 12 bases aligning to TRBD2. The CDR3 has 18 amino acids. Germline CDR1 reads SGHRS; CDR2 reads YFSETQ. V gave up 3 bases and J gave up 0 bases; unmatched junction bases: 7. CDR3 protein: CASSWPTSGGASYNEQFF. The CDR3 bases are TGCGCCAGCAGCTGGCCGACTAGCGGGGGAGCCTCCTACAATGAGCAGTTCTTC.

The chain carries TRBV7-3 and TRBJ2-1; 8 nucleotides agree with TRBD2. This CDR3 is built from 17 residues. Germline CDR1 and CDR2: SGHTA and FQGTGA. Trimming took 5 bases from V and 0 from J; bases not matched to a gene: 9. CDR3 nucleotide sequence: TGTGCCAGCAGCCCCCTACCAAGCGGGGGCTCCTACAATGAGCAGTTCTTC. As protein: CASSPLPSGGSYNEQFF.

This chain uses TRBV5-1 with TRBJ2-3, with a possible D match to TRBD1 (6 bases). V was trimmed by 7 bases and J by 1 base, leaving 13 bases between them. From germline, CDR1 is SGHRS and CDR2 YFSETQ. CDR3 length: 14 amino acids. CDR3 DNA sequence: TGCGCCAGCCAACAGGGTGCAGGCACAGATACGCAGTATTTT. Residues: CASQQGAGTDTQYF.

The chain couples TRBV29-1 to TRBJ2-5; D ambiguous. Trimming took off 7 bases at V and 2 bases at J, with 14 bases between the two ends. The CDR3 has 13 residues. Germline values: CDR1 SQVTM, CDR2 ANQGSEA. CDR3 sequence reads: CSGRGIGQETQYF. CDR3 DNA sequence: TGCAGCGGCCGCGGTATAGGTCAAGAGACCCAGTACTTC. Based on the CDR3 plus reference TRBV29-1 and TRBJ2-5, the full variable domain is SAVISQKPSRDICQRGTSLTIQCQVDSQVTMMFWYRQQPGQSLTLIATANQGSEATYESGFVIDKFPISRPNLTFSTLTVSNMSPEDSSIYLCSGRGIGQETQYFGPGTRLLVL.

This clone was observed a handful of times. The V call is TRBV19, the J call TRBJ1-3, with D hard to call. Looked up from germline, CDR1 is LNHDA and CDR2 is SQIVND (reference sequence). CDR3 size: 16 residues. V gave up 5 bases and J gave up 0 bases, with 14 bases separating them. The CDR3 loop is CASSPLTPLSGNTIYF. The CDR3 DNA reads TGTGCCAGTAGTCCGCTGACACCGCTCTCTGGAAACACCATATATTTT.

This clone was seen just once. The CDR3 sequence: CASSSQGNSNQPQHF. The CDR3 DNA reads as TGTGCCAGCAGCTCACAGGGGAACAGCAATCAGCCCCAGCATTTT. This chain joins TRBV6-5 and TRBJ1-5; 7 bases fit TRBD1. The length of the CDR3 is 15 residues. CDR1 and CDR2 from the germline V gene are MNHEY and SVGAGI. J gave up 1 base and V 6 bases, and 6 bases lay outside the gene matches.

The chain carries TRBV19 and TRBJ1-1, with D tentatively TRBD1 (6 bases). Germline V gene lookup returns CDR1 LNHDA and CDR2 SQIVND (reference sequence). Trimming shortened V by 6 bases and J by 3 bases, and 14 bases separated the two germline ends. The CDR3 is 14 amino acids. CDR3 sequence (DNA): TGTGCCAGTAGAAGGGGGGGTTTGGACACTGAAGCTTTCTTT. Encoded protein: CASRRGGLDTEAFF.

The chain carries TRBV27 and TRBJ1-2; 11 bases match TRBD1. Per germline, CDR1 MNHEY and CDR2 SMNVEV (reference sequence). The trim removed 4 bases at V and 6 bases at J, leaving 4 bases unmatched. There are 14 residues in the CDR3. Here the CDR3 reads CASSSGQGAHGYTF. CDR3 DNA: TGTGCCAGCAGTTCCGGACAGGGGGCGCATGGCTACACCTTC.

This chain uses TRBV18 with TRBJ2-7; D is possibly TRBD1 (7 bases). The CDR3 totals 14 residues. V lost 6 bases to trimming and J lost 5 bases, with 17 bases between them. Germline V lookup: CDR1 KGHSH, CDR2 LQKENI. The CDR3 sequence is CASSPTGAGNEQYF. Here the CDR3 DNA reads TGTGCCAGCTCCCCCACAGGGGCGGGGAACGAGCAGTACTTC.

The rearrangement joins TRBV28 to TRBJ1-1; 8 positions agree with TRBD1. CDR1 MDHEN and CDR2 SYDVKM come from the germline V gene. This CDR3 region has 15 residues. After removal of 4 bases from V and 1 base from J, the junction contained 5 bases not matched to a gene. The CDR3 DNA reads as TGTGCCAGCAGTTCCCCAACAGGGGGGAACACTGAAGCTTTCTTT. Its translation is CASSSPTGGNTEAFF.

The chain couples TRBV7-8 to TRBJ2-1, with D possibly being TRBD2 (6 bases). The CDR3 has 17 amino acids. The V gene's germline CDR1 is SGHVS and CDR2 FQNEAQ. Between the trimmed V and J ends, which lost 4 bases and 7 bases, there was a span of 23 bases. CDR3 amino acids: CASSSRLPGVSTNEQFF. The CDR3, as DNA: TGTGCCAGCAGCTCGCGGCTACCGGGGGTATCTACAAATGAGCAGTTCTTC.

The CDR3 sequence: CASSSTGSGTGELFF. CDR3 in DNA: TGTGCCAGCAGCTCGACAGGGTCGGGTACCGGGGAGCTGTTTTTT. The rearrangement uses TRBV7-6 and TRBJ2-2; 7 positions agree with TRBD1. Germline loops: CDR1 SGHVS, CDR2 FNYEAQ. The CDR3 runs to 15 residues. With V trimmed by 4 bases and J by 5 bases, 7 bases remained unmatched.

This clone was detected only a few times. In DNA, the CDR3 is TGTGCCAGCAGCAGACGGCTAGCCTACGAGCAGTACTTC. Translated: CASSRRLAYEQYF. The rearrangement joins TRBV2 to TRBJ2-7; D unresolved. Between the trimmed V and J ends, which lost 6 bases and 2 bases, there was a span of 11 bases. The CDR3 is 13 residues long. Germline values: CDR1 SNHLY, CDR2 FYNNEI.

This chain links TRBV5-1 with TRBJ2-5, with 12 nucleotides matching TRBD2. The germline V gene has CDR1 SGHRS and CDR2 YFSETQ. CDR3 length equals 16 residues. V was pared by 4 bases and J by 2 bases, with 6 bases of the junction left unmatched. CDR3 residues: CASSTGLAGIQETQYF. CDR3 sequence (DNA): TGCGCCAGCAGCACCGGACTAGCGGGGATACAAGAGACCCAGTACTTC.

The rearrangement uses TRBV7-8 and TRBJ2-1; 8 bases are a match to TRBD2. Germline V gene sequence: CDR1 SGHVS, CDR2 FQNEAQ. The ends lost 6 bases at V and 0 bases at J; junction bases unmatched: 4. There are 15 residues in the CDR3. The CDR3, as DNA: TGTGCCAGCAGGGCGGGGGGAGCCTCCTACAATGAGCAGTTCTTC. Protein: CASRAGGASYNEQFF.